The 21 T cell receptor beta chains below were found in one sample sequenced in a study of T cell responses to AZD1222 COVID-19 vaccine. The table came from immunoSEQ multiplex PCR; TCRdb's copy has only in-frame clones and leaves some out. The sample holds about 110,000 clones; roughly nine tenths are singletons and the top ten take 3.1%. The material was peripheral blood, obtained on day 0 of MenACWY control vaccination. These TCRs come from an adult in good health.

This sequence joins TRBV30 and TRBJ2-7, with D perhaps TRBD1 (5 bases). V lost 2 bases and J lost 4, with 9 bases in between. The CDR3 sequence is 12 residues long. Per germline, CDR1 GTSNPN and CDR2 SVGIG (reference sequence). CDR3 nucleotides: TGTGCCTGGAGTTCCACAGGTTACGAGCAGTACTTC. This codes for CAWSSTGYEQYF.

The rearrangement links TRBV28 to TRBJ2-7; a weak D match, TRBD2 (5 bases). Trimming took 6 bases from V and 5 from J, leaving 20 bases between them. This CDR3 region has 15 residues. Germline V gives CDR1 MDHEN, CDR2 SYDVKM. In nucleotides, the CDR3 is TGTGCCAGCAGCCTTGGACTCAACCTTGGGGACGAGCAGTACTTC. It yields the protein CASSLGLNLGDEQYF.

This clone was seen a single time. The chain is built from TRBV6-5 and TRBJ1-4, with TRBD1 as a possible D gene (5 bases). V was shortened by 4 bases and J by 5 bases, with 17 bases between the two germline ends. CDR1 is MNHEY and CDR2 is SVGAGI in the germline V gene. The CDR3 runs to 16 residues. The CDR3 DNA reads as TGTGCCAGCAGTTCTCAAACCCCAGGGTCAAATGAAAAACTGTTTTTT. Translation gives CASSSQTPGSNEKLFF.

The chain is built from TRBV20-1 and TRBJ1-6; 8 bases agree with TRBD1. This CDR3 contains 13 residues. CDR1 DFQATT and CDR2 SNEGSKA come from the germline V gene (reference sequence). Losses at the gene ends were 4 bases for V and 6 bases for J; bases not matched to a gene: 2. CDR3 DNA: TGCAGTGCTACTGACAGGGGTAATTCACCCCTCCACTTT. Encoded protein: CSATDRGNSPLHF.

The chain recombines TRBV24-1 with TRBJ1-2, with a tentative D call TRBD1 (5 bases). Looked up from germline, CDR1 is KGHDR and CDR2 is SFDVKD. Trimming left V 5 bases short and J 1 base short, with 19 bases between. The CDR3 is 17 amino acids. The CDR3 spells CATSGVQGRVGNYGYTF. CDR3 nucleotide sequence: TGTGCCACCAGTGGGGTGCAGGGACGAGTGGGTAACTATGGCTACACCTTC.

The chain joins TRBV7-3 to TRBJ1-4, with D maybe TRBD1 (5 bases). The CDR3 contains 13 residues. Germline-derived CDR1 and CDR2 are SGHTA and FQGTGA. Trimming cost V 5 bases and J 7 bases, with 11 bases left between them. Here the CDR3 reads CASSPAQGEKLFF. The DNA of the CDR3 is TGTGCCAGCAGCCCTGCCCAGGGTGAAAAACTGTTTTTT.

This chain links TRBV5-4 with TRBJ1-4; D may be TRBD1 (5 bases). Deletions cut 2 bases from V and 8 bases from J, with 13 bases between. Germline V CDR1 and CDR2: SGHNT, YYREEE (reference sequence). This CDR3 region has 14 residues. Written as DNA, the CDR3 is TGTGCCAGCAGCTTAACAGGCGTCGGGGAAAAACTGTTTTTT. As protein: CASSLTGVGEKLFF.

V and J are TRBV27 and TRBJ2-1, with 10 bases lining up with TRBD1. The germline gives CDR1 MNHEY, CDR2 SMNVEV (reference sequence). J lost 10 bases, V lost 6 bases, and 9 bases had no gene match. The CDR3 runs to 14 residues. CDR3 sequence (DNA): TGTGCCAGCAGCGCCGGGACAGGGGTTGGGGAGCAGTTCTTC. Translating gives CASSAGTGVGEQFF.

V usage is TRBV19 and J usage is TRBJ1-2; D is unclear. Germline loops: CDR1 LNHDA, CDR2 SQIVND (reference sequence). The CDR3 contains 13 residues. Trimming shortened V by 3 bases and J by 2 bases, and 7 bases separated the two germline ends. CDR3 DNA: TGTGCCAGTAGTATCGGCAGGAACTATGGCTACACCTTC. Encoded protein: CASSIGRNYGYTF.

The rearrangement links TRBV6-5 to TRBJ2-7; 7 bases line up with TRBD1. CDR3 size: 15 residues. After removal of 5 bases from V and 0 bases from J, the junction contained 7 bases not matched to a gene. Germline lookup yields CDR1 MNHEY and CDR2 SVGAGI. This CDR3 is CASSPARGSSYEQYF. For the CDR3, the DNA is TGTGCCAGCAGTCCCGCCAGGGGGAGCTCCTACGAGCAGTACTTC.

CDR3 sequence: CASSQGEGGNQPQHF. As DNA, the CDR3 is TGTGCCAGCAGCCAAGGAGAGGGTGGCAATCAGCCCCAGCATTTT. V gene TRBV4-2 combines with J gene TRBJ1-5; no reliable D call. Germline-derived CDR1 and CDR2 are LGHNA and YNFKEQ. V gave up 1 base and J gave up 2 bases, with 9 bases separating them. This CDR3 is 15 amino acids long.

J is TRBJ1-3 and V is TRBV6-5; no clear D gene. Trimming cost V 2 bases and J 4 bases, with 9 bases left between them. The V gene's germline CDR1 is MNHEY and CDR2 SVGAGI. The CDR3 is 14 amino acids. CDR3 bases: TGTGCCAGCAGTTACCGGGCTTCCGGAAACACCATATATTTT. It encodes CASSYRASGNTIYF.

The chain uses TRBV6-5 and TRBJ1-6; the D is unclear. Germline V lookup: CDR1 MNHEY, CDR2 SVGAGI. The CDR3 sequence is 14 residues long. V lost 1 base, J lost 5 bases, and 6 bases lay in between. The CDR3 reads CASSYLGHNSPLHF. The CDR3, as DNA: TGTGCCAGCAGTTACTTAGGGCATAATTCACCCCTCCACTTT.

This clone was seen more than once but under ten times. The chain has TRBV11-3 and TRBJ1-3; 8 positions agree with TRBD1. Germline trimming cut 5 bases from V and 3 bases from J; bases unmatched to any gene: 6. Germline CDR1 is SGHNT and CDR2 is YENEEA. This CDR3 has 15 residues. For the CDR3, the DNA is TGTGCCAGCAGCGCCAGGGGGCATCGTGGAAACACCATATATTTT. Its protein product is CASSARGHRGNTIYF.

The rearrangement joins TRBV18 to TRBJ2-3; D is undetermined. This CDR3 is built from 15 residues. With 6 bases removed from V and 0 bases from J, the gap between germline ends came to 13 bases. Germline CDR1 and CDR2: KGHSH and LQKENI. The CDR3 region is CASSNRIDSTDTQYF. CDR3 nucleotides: TGTGCCAGCTCCAATCGTATAGACAGCACAGATACGCAGTATTTT.

The CDR3 loop reads CASSLEPKGPGANVLTF. The DNA of the CDR3 is TGTGCCAGCAGCTTGGAGCCAAAGGGACCTGGGGCCAACGTCCTGACTTTC. The rearrangement joins TRBV5-6 to TRBJ2-6; either TRBD1 or TRBD2 may supply D (5 bases each). V was clipped by 0 bases and J by 2 bases, with 12 bases between them. The CDR3 extends over 17 amino acids. Per the germline V gene, CDR1 is SGHDT and CDR2 is YYEEEE.

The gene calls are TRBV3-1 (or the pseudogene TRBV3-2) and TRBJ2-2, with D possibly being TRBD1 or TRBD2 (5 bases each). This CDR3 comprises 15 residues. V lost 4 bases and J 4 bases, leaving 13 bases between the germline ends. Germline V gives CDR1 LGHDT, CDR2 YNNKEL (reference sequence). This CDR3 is CASSPTAGTTGELFF. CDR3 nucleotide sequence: TGTGCCAGCAGCCCTACCGCAGGGACCACCGGGGAGCTGTTTTTT.

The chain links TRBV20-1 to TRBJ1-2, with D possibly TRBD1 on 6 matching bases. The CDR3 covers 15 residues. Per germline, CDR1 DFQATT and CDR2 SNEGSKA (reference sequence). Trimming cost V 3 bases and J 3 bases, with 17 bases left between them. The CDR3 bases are TGCAGTGCTAGTGGACCAGGGGCCTCGGACTATGGCTACACCTTC. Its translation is CSASGPGASDYGYTF.

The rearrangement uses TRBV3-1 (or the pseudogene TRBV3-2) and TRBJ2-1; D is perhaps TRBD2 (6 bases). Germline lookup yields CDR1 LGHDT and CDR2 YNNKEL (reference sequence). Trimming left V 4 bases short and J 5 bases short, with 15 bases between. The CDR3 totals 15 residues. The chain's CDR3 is CASSPQAGNNNEQFF. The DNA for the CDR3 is TGTGCCAGCAGCCCCCAAGCGGGTAACAACAATGAGCAGTTCTTC.

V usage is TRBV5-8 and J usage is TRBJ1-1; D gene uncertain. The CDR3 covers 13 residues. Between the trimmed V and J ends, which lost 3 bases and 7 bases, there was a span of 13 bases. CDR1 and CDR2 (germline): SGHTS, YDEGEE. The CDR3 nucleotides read TGTGCCAGCAGCTCGGACCTGGAGGGTGAAGCTTTCTTT. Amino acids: CASSSDLEGEAFF.

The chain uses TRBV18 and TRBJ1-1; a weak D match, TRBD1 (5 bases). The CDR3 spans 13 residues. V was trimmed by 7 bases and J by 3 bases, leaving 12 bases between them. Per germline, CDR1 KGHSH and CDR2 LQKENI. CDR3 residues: CASWQGLDTEAFF. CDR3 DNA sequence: TGTGCCAGCTGGCAGGGTCTCGACACTGAAGCTTTCTTT.